The rows below give T cell receptor beta chains drawn from one sample of a study of blood T cell repertoires in COVID-19. The data were produced by immunoSEQ multiplex PCR, yet TCRdb's version contains in-frame clones alone and is incomplete. The repertoire consists of over 150,000 clones, with around 74% occurring once and the leading ten covering roughly 2.8%. Sequencing was carried out using peripheral blood. The receptors come from a man between 65 and 80 years old with acute or convalescent COVID-19. The conserved cysteine and the conserved F or W are not part of the CDR3 here.

j_call v_call cdr3_aa
TRBJ1-2 TRBV6-1 ASSDVREGDGYGYT
TRBJ1-6 TRBV11-3 ASSSTAGLNSPLH
TRBJ1-4 TRBV7-9 ASSNRDFATNEKLF
TRBJ1-1 TRBV28 ASSPSDQGRNTEAF
TRBJ2-7 TRBV6-5 ASSNWGLYEQY
TRBJ1-1 TRBV19 ASSINRRDTEAF
TRBJ1-1 TRBV5-1 ATEAGTGNTEAF
TRBJ2-7 TRBV10-1 ASSEVGGYEQY
TRBJ1-2 TRBV3-1/TRBV3-2 ASSPDQDSFAYGYT
TRBJ1-1 TRBV11-3 ASSLSNSLNTEAF
TRBJ2-5 TRBV11-3 ASSLAFPTASATQETQY
TRBJ2-7 TRBV6-5 ASRGAGGRVEQY
TRBJ2-5 TRBV27 ASSSPGTSGETQY
TRBJ2-3 TRBV7-9 ASSLVSAGGTDTQY
TRBJ1-1 TRBV4-1 ASSQLQGVSEAF
TRBJ1-3 TRBV2 ASSQQGPGNTIY
TRBJ2-7 TRBV30 AWGHSGSHYEQY
TRBJ2-2 TRBV5-1 ASSYRVTGELF
TRBJ2-7 TRBV28 ASSLVGGYEQY
TRBJ2-5 TRBV7-9 ASSLGLADQETQY
TRBJ1-1 TRBV5-1 ASSLGAGRDTEAF
TRBJ1-5 TRBV5-1 ASSFTGTANQPQH
TRBJ1-1 TRBV11-3 ASSLGTGWNTEAF
TRBJ2-1 TRBV28 ASSLRGQGRYEQF
TRBJ2-5 TRBV28 ASSRLQETQY
TRBJ1-3 TRBV3-1/TRBV3-2 ASSQELGTAGNTIY
TRBJ1-1 TRBV9 ASTRGMNTEAF
TRBJ2-3 TRBV5-5 ASSSRRGLNTQY
TRBJ1-5 TRBV18 ASSPQDGLNQPQH
TRBJ2-5 TRBV6-5 ASSWRQGGQETQY
TRBJ2-1 TRBV11-2 ASSSTTSGRYNEQF
TRBJ1-1 TRBV7-8 ASSSTDRGRARTEAF
TRBJ1-3 TRBV4-2 ASSQLGQGIGNTIY
TRBJ2-7 TRBV13 ASSPNQGQLLGPPFYEQY
TRBJ2-2 TRBV7-6 ASSRTSGATGELF
TRBJ2-1 TRBV19 ASTGLAAGFYEQF
TRBJ2-7 TRBV5-1 ASSLSLAVYEQY
TRBJ2-1 TRBV12-3/TRBV12-4 ASKGSSYNEQF
TRBJ1-2 TRBV7-8 ASSSPRPQRKEGYGYT
TRBJ2-2 TRBV9 ASSLLDQNTGELF
TRBJ1-1 TRBV28 ASSLPIDGENTEAF
TRBJ1-1 TRBV19 ASRARGDRGTEAF